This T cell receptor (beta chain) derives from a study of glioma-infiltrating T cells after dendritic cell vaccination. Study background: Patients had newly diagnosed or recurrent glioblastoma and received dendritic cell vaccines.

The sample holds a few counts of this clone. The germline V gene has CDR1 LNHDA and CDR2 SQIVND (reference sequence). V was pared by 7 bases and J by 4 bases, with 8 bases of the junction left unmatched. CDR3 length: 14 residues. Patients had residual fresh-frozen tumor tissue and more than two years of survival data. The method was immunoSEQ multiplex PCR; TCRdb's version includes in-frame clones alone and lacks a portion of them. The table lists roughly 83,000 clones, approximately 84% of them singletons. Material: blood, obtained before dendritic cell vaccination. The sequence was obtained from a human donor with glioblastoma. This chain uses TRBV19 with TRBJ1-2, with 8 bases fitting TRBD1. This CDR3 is CASTPDRVGYGYTF. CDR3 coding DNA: TGTGCCAGTACCCCGGACAGGGTTGGCTATGGCTACACCTTC.